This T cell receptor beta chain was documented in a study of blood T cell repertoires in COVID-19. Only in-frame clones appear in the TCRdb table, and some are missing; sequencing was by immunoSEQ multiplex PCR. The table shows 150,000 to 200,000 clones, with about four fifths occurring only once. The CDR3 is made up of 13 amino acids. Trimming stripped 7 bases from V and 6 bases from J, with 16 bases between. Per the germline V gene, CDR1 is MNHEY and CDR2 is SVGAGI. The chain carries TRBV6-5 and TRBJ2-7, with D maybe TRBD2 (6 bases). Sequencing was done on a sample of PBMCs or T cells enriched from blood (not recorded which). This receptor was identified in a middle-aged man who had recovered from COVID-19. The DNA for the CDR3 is TGTGCCAGCACGCCGGGGACTTTCTCCGAGCAGTACTTC. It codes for CASTPGTFSEQYF.